Detailed here is one T cell receptor beta chain. The sample originates from a study of regulatory T cells in long-lasting Graves disease. The authors built TCR beta libraries using iRepertoire HTBI primers and Arm-PCR of CDR3 regions. Each CDR3 protein gets one entry after TCRdb re-called the multiplex PCR reads with MiXCR. The sample yields fewer than 500,000 distinct CDR3 sequences, 15% to 20% seen once. The sample's time point: newly diagnosed GD, antithyroid drugs for less than 3 months. With RNA extracted from PBMCs as input, the TCR library was made. Another study also made use of these data, one on T cells in Graves' hyperthyroidism and ophthalmopathy.

The TCR originated in a middle-aged man with Graves disease. The sequencing here drew on peripheral blood mononuclear cells (PBMCs), taken at new diagnosis, from a patient treated with antithyroid drugs.

The CDR3 region has the DNA TGTGCCAGCAGGGACAGGCCAGGGGTGGGCAATCAGCCCCAGCATTTT. Its protein product is CASRDRPGVGNQPQHF. The chain joins TRBV6-1 to TRBJ1-5; 7 bases are a match to TRBD1. V shed 6 bases and J 2 bases; nucleotides not matched to a gene: 10. The CDR3 has 16 residues. Germline V gene sequence: CDR1 MNHNS, CDR2 SASEGT.